The rows below give T cell receptor beta chains drawn from one sample of a study of OX40 agonist ivuxolimab in advanced cancers. Using immunoSEQ multiplex PCR, the repertoire was profiled, and TCRdb retains in-frame clones only, with some absent. Of over 80,000 clones in the sample, approximately 84% were seen once. Sequenced here: CD4+ or CD8+ T cells sorted from blood, sampled in a trial of the OX40 agonist ivuxolimab. These receptors were obtained from an adult with an advanced solid tumor such as melanoma, head and neck, liver or kidney cancer. Each CDR3 is given with its conserved first and last residue. Fields, in order: D gene, V gene, J gene, clone size, CDR3 DNA, CDR3 protein. A D gene is named only where the DNA matches it firmly. Size values are once, few and many counts, or a class for expanded clones, and some rows have none.

NA,TRBV21-1,TRBJ1-3,NA,TGTGCCAGCAGCCCCCGACAGGATGGTGAGGGTACAGGAAACACCATATATTTT,CASSPRQDGEGTGNTIYF
NA,TRBV30,TRBJ1-6,NA,TGTGCCTGGAGCCACAGGGACCGAAATAATTCACCCCTCCACTTT,CAWSHRDRNNSPLHF
NA,TRBV7-3,TRBJ1-2,NA,TGTGCCAGCAGCCCGGGAGGCCTTCGAGGCTACACCTTC,CASSPGGLRGYTF
NA,TRBV29-1,TRBJ2-3,NA,TGCAGCTCTCCGGAGGACACTCTTTGCACAGATACGCAGTATTTT,CSSPEDTLCTDTQYF
TRBD2,TRBV2,TRBJ2-7,NA,TGTGCCAGCAGTGGAATAGCGGGGGCCTACGAGCAGTACTTC,CASSGIAGAYEQYF
NA,TRBV6-6,TRBJ1-6,NA,TGTGCCAGCTTCAGAGGCGGGGGGGCCCTCCACTTT,CASFRGGGALHF
NA,TRBV7-8,TRBJ1-3,NA,TGTGCCAGCAGCCGGGCGGGGGGGAAGGGCTCTGGAAACACCATATATTTT,CASSRAGGKGSGNTIYF
NA,TRBV2,TRBJ2-7,few,TGTGCCAGTGACAGGTCCTACGAGCAGTACTTC,CASDRSYEQYF
NA,TRBV5-4,TRBJ1-2,NA,TGTGCCAGCAGTCAGGATGGAAATGGCTACACCTTC,CASSQDGNGYTF
NA,TRBV4-1,TRBJ2-5,NA,TGCGCCAGCAGCCAAGATCAGGGTTTTGGAGAGACCCAGTACTTC,CASSQDQGFGETQYF
TRBD2,TRBV9,TRBJ2-1,once,TGTGCCAGCAGCGCACAAGGACTAGCGGCGTTGGGAGGGCAGTTCTTC,CASSAQGLAALGGQFF
NA,TRBV19,TRBJ2-1,NA,TGTGCCAGTAGCGTGCTTCTTACGACCTACAATGAGCAGTTCTTC,CASSVLLTTYNEQFF
NA,TRBV4-2,TRBJ2-7,once,TGTGCCAGCAGCCAATCTACGTTCGGGGCCTACGAGCAGTACTTC,CASSQSTFGAYEQYF
TRBD2,TRBV10-3,TRBJ2-5,NA,TGTGCCACCCGCGGGAGACTAGCGGGGCAAGAGACCCAGTACTTC,CATRGRLAGQETQYF
NA,TRBV7-8,TRBJ2-1,NA,TGTGCCAGCATCCCCCCTCCGGGGTCTCTCTACAATGAGCAGTTCTTC,CASIPPPGSLYNEQFF
TRBD1,TRBV6-6,TRBJ1-2,NA,TGTGCCAGCAGACTAGGGACAGGGGATGGCTACACCTTC,CASRLGTGDGYTF
NA,TRBV2,TRBJ2-3,few,TGTGCCAGCATCCCAAAGGGCACAGATACGCAGTATTTT,CASIPKGTDTQYF
NA,TRBV7-2,TRBJ2-7,once,TGTGCCAGCAGCTTAGGACTTAACTCCTACGAGCAGTACTTC,CASSLGLNSYEQYF
NA,TRBV29-1,TRBJ2-7,NA,TGCAGCGTGGGGCGGGGCCCCGGGTACGAGCAGTACTTC,CSVGRGPGYEQYF
NA,TRBV4-2,TRBJ1-4,NA,TGTGCCAGCAGCCAAGTGCGTGGGGAAAAACTGTTTTTT,CASSQVRGEKLFF
TRBD2,TRBV27,TRBJ2-1,NA,TGTGCCAGCAGTTTATGGGAGCGGGGCCTTGGCTACAATGAGCAGTTCTTC,CASSLWERGLGYNEQFF
TRBD1,TRBV6-1,TRBJ2-7,NA,TGTGCCAGCAGTGGCGAACTGGGGACAGGGTATCGCGAGCAGTACTTC,CASSGELGTGYREQYF
TRBD1,TRBV23-1,TRBJ1-5,NA,TGCGCCAACTTATTCTCCCCGGGGGGACAGGATTATAGCAATCAGCCCCAGCATTTT,CANLFSPGGQDYSNQPQHF
NA,TRBV21-1,TRBJ2-3,NA,TGTGCCAGCAGCAAAGAAGGGACAGTCTACACAGATACGCAGTATTTT,CASSKEGTVYTDTQYF
TRBD1,TRBV25-1,TRBJ1-4,NA,TGTGCCAGCAGTGGGGCGAGGGGGCTGTCAACTAATGAAAAACTGTTTTTT,CASSGARGLSTNEKLFF
NA,TRBV9,TRBJ1-2,NA,TGTGCCAGCAGCCTTCGGGACACGGCTAACTATGGCTACACCTTC,CASSLRDTANYGYTF
NA,TRBV7-2,TRBJ1-6,NA,TGTGCCAGCAGCTTTAAAGTATCGCGGGGCAGCAATTCACCCCTCCACTTT,CASSFKVSRGSNSPLHF
NA,TRBV5-1,TRBJ2-7,NA,TGCGCCAGCAGCTTGGTGGACAACTCCTACGAGCAGTACTTC,CASSLVDNSYEQYF
NA,TRBV4-2,TRBJ2-7,once,TGTGCCAGCAGCCAAGGGGATACAGGGCACCACGAGCAGTACTTC,CASSQGDTGHHEQYF
NA,TRBV2,TRBJ2-3,few,TGTGCCAGCACCTCCTATACGCAGTATTTT,CASTSYTQYF
NA,TRBV4-2,TRBJ1-4,NA,TGTGCCAGCAGCCAAGGTGGGGGGGGCAGGCTGGGTAATGAAAAACTGTTTTTT,CASSQGGGGRLGNEKLFF
TRBD1,TRBV5-1,TRBJ2-3,NA,TGCGCCAGCAGCTCACTCTCTTTCGGACAGGGAACGGATACGCAGTATTTT,CASSSLSFGQGTDTQYF
TRBD2,TRBV9,TRBJ2-5,NA,TGTGCCAGCAGCGTAGCGTTGGGGACTAGCGGGAGCCCCCAAGAGACCCAGTACTTC,CASSVALGTSGSPQETQYF
NA,TRBV15,TRBJ1-1,NA,TGTGCCACCAGCAGAGATCCAGGATCCATAGGACGGGCCATGAACACTGAAGCTTTCTTT,CATSRDPGSIGRAMNTEAFF
NA,TRBV5-1,TRBJ2-5,NA,TGCGCCAGCAGCGTTGAAGCACCAGGGGTTGAGACCCAGTACTTC,CASSVEAPGVETQYF
TRBD2,TRBV6-5,TRBJ2-1,NA,TGTGCCAGCAGTTCCGGGACTAGGGGCCGTAATGAGCAGTTCTTC,CASSSGTRGRNEQFF
TRBD1,TRBV29-1,TRBJ1-4,NA,TGCAGCGTTGGGACAGGGAGGGGGGCTAATGAAAAACTGTTTTTT,CSVGTGRGANEKLFF